The 18 T cell receptor beta chains in this list originate from one sample, sequenced in a study of blood T cell repertoires in COVID-19. Here immunoSEQ multiplex PCR was the method, and the copy in TCRdb shows in-frame clones only, minus some. Of some 150,000 clones listed, 84% are singletons. Specimen: peripheral blood. These receptors all stem from a woman aged 45 to 65 in a cohort sampled during active or convalescent COVID-19.

V and J are TRBV7-9 and TRBJ1-2, with 7 bases lining up with TRBD1. Germline V gene data show CDR1 as SEHNR and CDR2 as FQNEAQ (reference sequence). CDR3 length: 14 residues. With V trimmed by 5 bases and J by 4 bases, 7 bases remained unmatched. The CDR3 loop reads CASSTRDSTYGYTF. CDR3 nucleotide sequence: TGTGCCAGCAGCACCAGGGACAGCACCTATGGCTACACCTTC.

V and J are TRBV25-1 and TRBJ2-5; the D is unclear. Trimming stripped 8 bases from V and 2 bases from J, with 9 bases between. The CDR3 has 12 amino acids. Looked up from germline, CDR1 is MGHDK and CDR2 is SYGVNS. CDR3 region: CASRRFQETQYF. In DNA, the CDR3 is TGTGCCAGCCGGCGGTTTCAAGAGACCCAGTACTTC.

The chain uses TRBV11-1 and TRBJ1-1; no reliable D call. The CDR3 has 13 amino acids. V was pared by 1 base and J by 1 base, with 4 bases between. Looked up from germline, CDR1 is SGHAT and CDR2 is FQDESV (reference sequence). For the CDR3, the DNA is TGTGCCAGCAGCTTAGGAGGGAACACTGAAGCTTTCTTT. Protein: CASSLGGNTEAFF.

This chain links TRBV5-1 with TRBJ1-1; D is possibly TRBD1 (5 bases). V was pared by 0 bases and J by 2 bases, with 14 bases between. This CDR3 has 16 residues. Germline-derived CDR1 and CDR2 are SGHRS and YFSETQ. The CDR3 spells CASSLGAGTLNTEAFF. For the CDR3, the DNA is TGCGCCAGCAGCTTGGGGGCGGGGACCCTCAACACTGAAGCTTTCTTT.

This clone occurred once. The V and J genes are TRBV3-1 (or the pseudogene TRBV3-2) and TRBJ1-6; D ambiguous. The CDR3 is 13 amino acids. Germline V gene sequence: CDR1 LGHDT, CDR2 YNNKEL (reference sequence). The germline V and J ends were trimmed by 0 bases and 16 bases, with 13 bases remaining between them. CDR3 nucleotides: TGTGCCAGCAGCCAAGATACAAAGGGAGCACTCCACTTT. Amino acid sequence: CASSQDTKGALHF.

The chain is built from TRBV12-3 or TRBV12-4 and TRBJ2-3; D call uncertain. CDR3 length: 13 amino acids. V lost 6 bases to trimming and J lost 4 bases, with 11 bases between them. Written as DNA, the CDR3 is TGTGCCAGCAGCCTCCTCGAGGCAGATACGCAGTATTTT. Translation: CASSLLEADTQYF.

CDR3 nucleotides: TGTGCCAGCAGCCCTACAGCGGGGCAGTTCCATGAGCAGTTCTTC. Protein product: CASSPTAGQFHEQFF. This chain links TRBV3-1 (or the pseudogene TRBV3-2) with TRBJ2-1, with TRBD2 identical over 7 bases. CDR3 length: 15 residues. The V gene end was trimmed by 4 bases and the J gene end by 8 bases; junction bases not matched to a gene: 11. Germline loops: CDR1 LGHDT, CDR2 YNNKEL (reference sequence).

The gene calls are TRBV6-5 and TRBJ1-1, with D unresolved. Trimming left V 6 bases short and J 6 bases short, with 11 bases between. CDR1 MNHEY and CDR2 SVGAGI come from the germline V gene. This CDR3 contains 12 residues. Here the CDR3 reads CASRPRGSEAFF. The CDR3 DNA is TGTGCCAGCAGACCTCGAGGGTCTGAAGCTTTCTTT.

This clone has just a few counts. V is TRBV19 and J is TRBJ2-5; 13 bases match TRBD2. Germline CDR1 and CDR2: LNHDA and SQIVND (reference sequence). V lost 10 bases, J lost 5 bases, and 7 bases stayed unmatched. This CDR3 comprises 14 residues. In DNA form, the CDR3 reads TGTGCCACTACGACTAGCGGGGGGTCTGAGACCCAGTACTTC. Translation: CATTTSGGSETQYF.

V gene TRBV5-5 combines with J gene TRBJ2-3; 10 bases are shared with TRBD1. CDR3 size: 16 residues. Trimming removed 1 base from V and 2 bases from J; junction bases left unmatched: 4. CDR1 and CDR2 from the germline V gene are SGHKS and YYEKEE (reference sequence). The CDR3 DNA reads as TGTGCCAGCAGCTTGAAGACAGGGGGCCTCACAGATACGCAGTATTTT. Its protein is CASSLKTGGLTDTQYF.

The V call is TRBV18, the J call TRBJ2-1; D is unclear. The CDR3 consists of 15 residues. Germline V gene sequence: CDR1 KGHSH, CDR2 LQKENI. The V and J ends lost 2 bases and 0 bases respectively, with 8 bases between them. The CDR3 region has the DNA TGTGCCAGCTCACCATTGAGAAGCTCCTACAATGAGCAGTTCTTC. This encodes CASSPLRSSYNEQFF.

The rearrangement joins TRBV4-3 to TRBJ1-2; possible D gene TRBD1, 5 bases. CDR1 and CDR2 from the germline V gene are LGHNA and YSLEER. V was cut by 4 bases and J by 9 bases, with 21 bases left in between. The CDR3 runs 15 residues. The CDR3 nucleotides are TGCGCCAGCAGCCTTTTCGCCGGGGGGGTGGGCAGCTACACCTTC. Protein sequence: CASSLFAGGVGSYTF.

This chain links TRBV14 with TRBJ2-7, with a possible D match to TRBD1 (6 bases). CDR1 is SGHDN and CDR2 is FVKESK in the germline V gene. V lost 2 bases and J 3 bases, leaving 14 bases between the germline ends. This CDR3 is 15 amino acids long. The CDR3 nucleotides are TGTGCCAGCAGCCAACCAGGGGCCGGGGTCTACGAGCAGTACTTC. Its protein is CASSQPGAGVYEQYF.

V is TRBV7-6 and J is TRBJ2-3; D gene unclear. The germline V gene has CDR1 SGHVS and CDR2 FNYEAQ. This CDR3 has 15 amino acids. V lost 2 bases and J lost 1, with 10 bases in between. CDR3 sequence: CASSLRPQGTDTQYF. The CDR3 region has the DNA TGTGCCAGCAGCTTAAGACCCCAGGGCACAGATACGCAGTATTTT.

The chain is built from TRBV15 and TRBJ1-4; no definite D call. CDR3 length: 17 amino acids. Trimming stripped 0 bases from V and 0 bases from J, with 11 bases between. Germline V gene lookup returns CDR1 LNHNV and CDR2 YYDKDF (reference sequence). CDR3 DNA sequence: TGTGCCACCAGCAGAGATTATGTATATGCAACTAATGAAAAACTGTTTTTT. Protein: CATSRDYVYATNEKLFF.

The chain joins TRBV4-2 to TRBJ2-4; no clear D gene. Germline CDR1 is LGHNA and CDR2 is YNFKEQ. The CDR3 runs to 18 residues. V was pared by 0 bases and J by 1 base, with 16 bases between. CDR3 sequence: CASSQDLVPTTAKNIQYF. In DNA, the CDR3 is TGTGCCAGCAGCCAAGATCTTGTCCCCACAACGGCCAAAAACATTCAGTACTTC.

This chain joins TRBV19 and TRBJ1-5, with a weak D call TRBD1 (6 bases). There are 15 residues in the CDR3. V gave up 6 bases and J gave up 0 bases, with 12 bases separating them. Germline CDR1 reads LNHDA; CDR2 reads SQIVND (reference sequence). The CDR3 sequence is CASRKTQGSNQPQHF. Here the CDR3 DNA reads TGTGCCAGTAGAAAAACACAGGGTAGCAATCAGCCCCAGCATTTT.

The rearrangement uses TRBV10-2 and TRBJ1-2; D is perhaps TRBD1 (5 bases). V was pared by 0 bases and J by 8 bases, with 10 bases between. CDR1 WSHSY and CDR2 SAAADI come from the germline V gene. The CDR3 is 13 amino acids. CDR3 protein: CASSESGREGYTF. The DNA for the CDR3 is TGCGCCAGCAGTGAGTCCGGCAGGGAAGGCTACACCTTC.